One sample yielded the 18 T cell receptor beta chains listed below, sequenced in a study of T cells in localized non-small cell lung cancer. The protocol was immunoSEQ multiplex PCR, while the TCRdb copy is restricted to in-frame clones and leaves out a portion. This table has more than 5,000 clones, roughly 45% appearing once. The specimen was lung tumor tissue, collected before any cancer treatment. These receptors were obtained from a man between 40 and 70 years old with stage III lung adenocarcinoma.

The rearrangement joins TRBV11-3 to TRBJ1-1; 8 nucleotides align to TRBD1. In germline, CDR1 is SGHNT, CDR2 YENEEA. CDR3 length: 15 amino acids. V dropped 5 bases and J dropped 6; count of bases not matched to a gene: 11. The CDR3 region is CASSPQGAKGAEAFF. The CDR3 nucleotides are TGTGCCAGCAGCCCCCAGGGGGCGAAAGGGGCTGAAGCTTTCTTT.

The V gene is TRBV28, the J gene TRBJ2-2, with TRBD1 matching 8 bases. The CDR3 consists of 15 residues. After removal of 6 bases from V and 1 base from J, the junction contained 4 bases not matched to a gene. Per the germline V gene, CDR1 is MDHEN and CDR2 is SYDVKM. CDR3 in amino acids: CASRSGTGNTGELFF. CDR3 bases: TGTGCCAGCAGGTCCGGGACAGGGAACACCGGGGAGCTGTTTTTT.

The CDR3 nucleotides read TGTGCCAGCACCCAAGGACCGGGACAGTCCTACGAGCAGTACTTC. It is translated as CASTQGPGQSYEQYF. The chain links TRBV11-3 to TRBJ2-7; 7 nucleotides line up with TRBD1. The CDR3 extends over 15 amino acids. Unmatched junction bases numbered 10, after V lost 7 bases and J lost 1 base. Germline V gives CDR1 SGHNT, CDR2 YENEEA.

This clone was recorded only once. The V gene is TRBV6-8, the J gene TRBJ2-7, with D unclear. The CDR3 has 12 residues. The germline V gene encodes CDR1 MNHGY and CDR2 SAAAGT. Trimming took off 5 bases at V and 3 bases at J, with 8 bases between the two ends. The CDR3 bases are TGTGCCAGCAGTGACGGATACTACGAGCAGTACTTC. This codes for CASSDGYYEQYF.

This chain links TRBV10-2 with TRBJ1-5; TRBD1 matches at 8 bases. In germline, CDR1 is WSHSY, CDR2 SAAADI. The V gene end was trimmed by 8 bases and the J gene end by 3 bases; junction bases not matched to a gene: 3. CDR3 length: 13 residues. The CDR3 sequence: CASLDRVNQPQHF. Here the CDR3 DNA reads TGCGCCAGCCTGGACAGGGTCAATCAGCCCCAGCATTTT.

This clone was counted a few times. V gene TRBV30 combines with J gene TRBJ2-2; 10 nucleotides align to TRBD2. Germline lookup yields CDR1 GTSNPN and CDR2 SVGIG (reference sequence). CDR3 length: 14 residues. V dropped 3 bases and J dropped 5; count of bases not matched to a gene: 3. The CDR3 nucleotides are TGTGCCTGGAGCGGGACTAGCGAGACCGGGGAGCTGTTTTTT. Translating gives CAWSGTSETGELFF. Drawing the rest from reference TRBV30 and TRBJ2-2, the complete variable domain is SQTIHQWPATLVQPVGSPLSLECTVEGTSNPNLYWYRQAAGRGLQLLFYSVGIGQISSEVPQNLSASRPQDRQFILSSKKLLLSDSGFYLCAWSGTSETGELFFGEGSRLTVL.

CDR3 in amino acids: CASSPAGGAADTQYF. The CDR3 DNA reads as TGTGCCAGCTCACCCGCCGGGGGGGCGGCAGATACGCAGTATTTT. The chain couples TRBV18 to TRBJ2-3; 8 nucleotides line up with TRBD2. CDR3 length: 15 amino acids. Unmatched junction bases numbered 6, after V lost 3 bases and J lost 4 bases. Germline assignment: CDR1 KGHSH and CDR2 LQKENI.

This CDR3 is CASSREGTLGYTF. The DNA for the CDR3 is TGTGCCAGCAGCCGGGAGGGGACCCTTGGCTACACCTTC. The chain uses TRBV6-8 and TRBJ1-2; possibly TRBD1 for D (5 bases). The germline V gene has CDR1 MNHGY and CDR2 SAAAGT. The CDR3 runs 13 residues. The V end was cut by 6 bases, the J end by 7 bases, with 15 bases between.

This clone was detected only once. CDR3 sequence reads: CASSITSESTDTQYF. The CDR3 region has the DNA TGTGCCAGTAGTATAACTAGCGAAAGCACAGATACGCAGTATTTT. V gene TRBV19 combines with J gene TRBJ2-3; 7 nucleotides align to TRBD2. The V and J ends lost 2 bases and 0 bases, in that order; junction bases with no gene match: 2. The CDR3 runs 15 residues. Germline V gene data show CDR1 as LNHDA and CDR2 as SQIVND (reference sequence).

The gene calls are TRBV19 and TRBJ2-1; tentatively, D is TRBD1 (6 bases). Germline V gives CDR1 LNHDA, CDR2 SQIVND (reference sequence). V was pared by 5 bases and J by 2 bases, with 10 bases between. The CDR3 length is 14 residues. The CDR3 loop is CASSPQGTYNEQFF. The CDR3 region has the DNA TGTGCCAGTAGTCCCCAGGGGACCTACAATGAGCAGTTCTTC. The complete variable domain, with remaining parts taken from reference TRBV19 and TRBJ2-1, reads DGGITQSPKYLFRKEGQNVTLSCEQNLNHDAMYWYRQDPGQGLRLIYYSQIVNDFQKGDIAEGYSVSREKKESFPLTVTSAQKNPTAFYLCASSPQGTYNEQFFGPGTRLTVL.

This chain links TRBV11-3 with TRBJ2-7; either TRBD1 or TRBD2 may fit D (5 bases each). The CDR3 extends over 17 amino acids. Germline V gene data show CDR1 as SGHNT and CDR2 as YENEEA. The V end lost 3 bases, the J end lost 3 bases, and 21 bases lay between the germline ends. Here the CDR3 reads CASSLEEQGRFLYEQYF. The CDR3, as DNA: TGTGCCAGCAGCTTGGAGGAGCAGGGAAGGTTCCTCTACGAGCAGTACTTC.

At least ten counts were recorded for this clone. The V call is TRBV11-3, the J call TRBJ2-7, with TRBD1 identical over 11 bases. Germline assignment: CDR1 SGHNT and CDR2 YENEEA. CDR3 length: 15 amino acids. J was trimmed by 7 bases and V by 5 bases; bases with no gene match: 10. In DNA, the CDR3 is TGTGCCAGCAGCGTAACGGGACAGGGGGTAGGGGAGCAGTACTTC. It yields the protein CASSVTGQGVGEQYF.

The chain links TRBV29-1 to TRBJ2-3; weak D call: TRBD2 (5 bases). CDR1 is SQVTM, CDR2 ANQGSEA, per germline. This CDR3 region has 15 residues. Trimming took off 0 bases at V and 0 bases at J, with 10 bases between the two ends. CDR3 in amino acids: CSVEDDGVSTDTQYF. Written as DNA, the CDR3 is TGCAGCGTTGAAGATGACGGGGTCAGCACAGATACGCAGTATTTT.

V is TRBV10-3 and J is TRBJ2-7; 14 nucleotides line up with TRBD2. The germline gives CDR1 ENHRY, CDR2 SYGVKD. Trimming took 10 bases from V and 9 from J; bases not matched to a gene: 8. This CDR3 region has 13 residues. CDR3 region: CATPTSGGEGQYF. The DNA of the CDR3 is TGTGCCACCCCGACTAGCGGGGGGGAGGGGCAGTACTTC.

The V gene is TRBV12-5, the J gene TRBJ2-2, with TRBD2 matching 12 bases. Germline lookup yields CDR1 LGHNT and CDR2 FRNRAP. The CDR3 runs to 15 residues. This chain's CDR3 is CASTPGLAGVGELFF. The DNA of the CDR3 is TGTGCCAGCACCCCGGGACTAGCGGGTGTCGGGGAGCTGTTTTTT.

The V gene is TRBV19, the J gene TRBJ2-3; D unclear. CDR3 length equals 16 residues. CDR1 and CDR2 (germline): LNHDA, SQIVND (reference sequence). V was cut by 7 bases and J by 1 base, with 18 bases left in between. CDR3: CASNTHRVAGTDTQYF. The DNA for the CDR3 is TGTGCCAGTAACACACATCGGGTAGCCGGCACAGATACGCAGTATTTT.

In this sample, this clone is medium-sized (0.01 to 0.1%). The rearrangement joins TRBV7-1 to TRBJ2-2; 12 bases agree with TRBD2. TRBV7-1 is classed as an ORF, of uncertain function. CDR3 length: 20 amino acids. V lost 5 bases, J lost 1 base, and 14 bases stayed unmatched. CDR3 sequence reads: CASSPSSASGRGGNTGELFF. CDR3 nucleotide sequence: TGTGCCAGCAGCCCGTCGTCGGCTAGCGGGAGGGGAGGGAACACCGGGGAGCTGTTTTTT.

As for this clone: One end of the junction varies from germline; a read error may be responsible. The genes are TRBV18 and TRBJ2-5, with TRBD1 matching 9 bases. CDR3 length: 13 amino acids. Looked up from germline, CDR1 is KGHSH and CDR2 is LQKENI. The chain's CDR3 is CASSPRDRATQYF. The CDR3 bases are TGTGCCAGCTCCCCACGGGACAGGGCGACCCAGTACTTC.